The subject of this entry is one TCR beta chain. The target antigen is unknown. The sample comes from a study of T cell responses to AZD1222 COVID-19 vaccine. Notes on the study in general: Only 5 to 7 AZD1222 recipients were seropositive at baseline.

Germline V gives CDR1 MNHEY, CDR2 SVGAGI. J was trimmed by 11 bases and V by 4 bases; bases with no gene match: 14. This CDR3 has 15 amino acids. Repertoires were generated with immunoSEQ multiplex PCR, while TCRdb's copy carries only in-frame clones and drops some. The table records 150,000 or so clones, roughly 92% of them present only once. This TCR was sampled from an adult in good health. The source material was peripheral blood, sampled on day 0 of AZD1222 vaccination. The chain employs TRBV6-5 and TRBJ1-1, with TRBD1 matching 9 bases. CDR3 sequence (DNA): TGTGCCAGCAGTTCCCGTTGGACAGGGGCTATTGGGGCTTTCTTT. Its translation: CASSSRWTGAIGAFF.